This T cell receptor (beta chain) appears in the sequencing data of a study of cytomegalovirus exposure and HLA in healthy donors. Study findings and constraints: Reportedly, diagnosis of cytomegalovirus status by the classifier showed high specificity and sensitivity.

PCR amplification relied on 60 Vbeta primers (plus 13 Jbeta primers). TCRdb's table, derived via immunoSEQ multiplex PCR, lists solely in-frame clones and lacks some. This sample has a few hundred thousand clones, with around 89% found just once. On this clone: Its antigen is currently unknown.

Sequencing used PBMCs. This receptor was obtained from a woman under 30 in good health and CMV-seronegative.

This chain's CDR3 is CASSLLGGGVRTGELFF. In DNA, the CDR3 is TGTGCCAGCAGCTTACTTGGCGGGGGGGTCCGCACCGGGGAGCTGTTTTTT. The V and J genes are TRBV7-2 and TRBJ2-2; 9 nucleotides line up with TRBD2. The CDR3 extends over 17 amino acids. CDR1 is SGHTA and CDR2 is FQGNSA in the germline V gene. After removal of 2 bases from V and 4 bases from J, the junction contained 8 bases not matched to a gene.